The 4 T cell receptor beta chains below come from one sample, sequenced in a study of blood T cell repertoires in COVID-19. This table comes from immunoSEQ multiplex PCR, and its TCRdb copy is limited to in-frame clones, with some not included. The top ten hold approximately 12% of the sample, which has 250,000 to 350,000 clones, 70% to 90% seen once. Sequenced material: peripheral blood. Every receptor here comes from an older woman with acute or convalescent COVID-19.

The chain recombines TRBV11-2 with TRBJ2-6; D is undetermined. Trimming removed 7 bases at V and 0 bases at J, with 10 bases between. CDR1 and CDR2 (germline): SGHAT, FQNNGV. The CDR3 sequence is 15 residues long. The CDR3 is CASNPTSSGANVLTF. The CDR3 nucleotides are TGTGCCAGCAATCCAACGAGCTCTGGGGCCAACGTCCTGACTTTC. Using reference TRBV11-2 and TRBJ2-6 for the parts outside the CDR3, the full variable domain is EAGVAQSPRYKIIEKRQSVAFWCNPISGHATLYWYQQILGQGPKLLIQFQNNGVVDDSQLPKDRFSAERLKGVDSTLKIQPAKLEDSAVYLCASNPTSSGANVLTFGAGSRLTVL.

The chain is built from TRBV7-2 and TRBJ2-4; 9 positions agree with TRBD2. J gave up 3 bases and V 6 bases, and 3 bases lay outside the gene matches. Germline CDR1 is SGHTA and CDR2 is FQGNSA. There are 14 residues in the CDR3. The CDR3 sequence is CASSRGGDKNIQYF. DNA for the CDR3: TGTGCCAGCAGTCGCGGGGGGGACAAAAACATTCAGTACTTC. The whole variable domain, filled in from reference TRBV7-2 and TRBJ2-4, reads GAGVSQSPSNKVTEKGKDVELRCDPISGHTALYWYRQSLGQGLEFLIYFQGNSAPDKSGLPSDRFSAERTGGSVSTLTIQRTQQEDSAVYLCASSRGGDKNIQYFGAGTRLSVL.

This chain connects TRBV15 to TRBJ1-2, with a possible D match to TRBD1 (6 bases). Germline V gives CDR1 LNHNV, CDR2 YYDKDF (reference sequence). CDR3 length: 13 amino acids. Trimming left V 1 base short and J 8 bases short, with 11 bases between. The CDR3 region has the DNA TGTGCCACCAGCAGAGTGACAGGTCGGGGCTACACCTTC. Translated: CATSRVTGRGYTF.

This clone was observed once. The CDR3: CASSYWSETQYF. The DNA for the CDR3 is TGTGCCAGCAGTTACTGGAGCGAGACCCAGTACTTC. J is TRBJ2-5 and V is TRBV6-2 or TRBV6-3, with D hard to call. Germline loops: CDR1 MNHEY, CDR2 SVGEGT. Trimming removed 1 base from V and 5 bases from J, with 5 bases in between. This CDR3 has 12 amino acids.